The present T cell receptor (beta chain) was sequenced within a study of CD8 T cells in Susac syndrome. Germline lookup yields CDR1 SQVTM and CDR2 ANQGSEA. V lost 8 bases to trimming and J lost 0 bases, with 19 bases between them. The length of the CDR3 is 15 residues. Random hexamers were used to reverse transcribe 0.5 to 1 ug of RNA. TCR beta CDR3 was amplified by immunoSEQ multiplex PCR. This amplification extended across 54 Vbeta and 13 Jbeta segments. MiXCR was run by TCRdb on the immunoSEQ multiplex PCR reads, yielding one entry per CDR3 protein. Among some 400,000 distinct CDR3 sequences listed, more than 80% were seen once.

This TCR was sampled from a human donor with multiple sclerosis. Sequencing was carried out using CD8+ T cells from PBMCs. The rearrangement links TRBV29-1 to TRBJ1-1; D may be TRBD1 (6 bases). CDR3 amino acids: CSTEGGVVVNTEAFF. Here the CDR3 DNA reads TGCAGCACCGAAGGGGGGGTAGTAGTGAACACTGAAGCTTTCTTT.